This TCR beta chain is from a study of T cell repertoires in cytomegalovirus infection. TCRdb processed the reads anew with MiXCR; each CDR3 protein has one entry. Of under 130,000 distinct CDR3 sequences in the sample, approximately 45% were seen once. This clonotype appeared a few times. The antigen remains undetermined. The CDR3 has 16 residues. Trimming removed 5 bases at V and 4 bases at J, with 18 bases between. Germline CDR1 SGHVS, CDR2 FQNEAQ. The chain joins TRBV7-8 to TRBJ1-3; TRBD1 might be the D (5 bases). The receptor was derived from a human donor in good health (CMV status not recorded). Some clones in this sample may be carry-over from other donors' samples. The material was CD8+ T cells from cultured PBMCs, obtained from culture after CMV antigen stimulation. The CDR3 here is CASSGRDFRAGNTIYF. CDR3 in DNA: TGTGCCAGCAGCGGGAGGGACTTTAGGGCAGGAAACACCATATATTTT.